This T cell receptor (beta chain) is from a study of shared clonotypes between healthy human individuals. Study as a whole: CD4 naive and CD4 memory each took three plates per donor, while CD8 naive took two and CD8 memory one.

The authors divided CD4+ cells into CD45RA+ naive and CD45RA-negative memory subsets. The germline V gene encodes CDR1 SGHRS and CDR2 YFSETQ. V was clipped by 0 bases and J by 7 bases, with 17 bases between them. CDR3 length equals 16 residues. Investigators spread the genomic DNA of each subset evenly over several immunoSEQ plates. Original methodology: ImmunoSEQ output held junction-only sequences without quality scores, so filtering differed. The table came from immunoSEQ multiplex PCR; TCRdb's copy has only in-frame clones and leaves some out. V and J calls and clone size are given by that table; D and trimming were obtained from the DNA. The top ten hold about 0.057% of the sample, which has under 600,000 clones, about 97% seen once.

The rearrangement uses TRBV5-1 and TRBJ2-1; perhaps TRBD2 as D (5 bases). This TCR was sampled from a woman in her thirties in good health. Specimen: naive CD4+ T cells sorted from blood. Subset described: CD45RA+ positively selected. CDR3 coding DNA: TGCGCCAGCAGCTTGGCCCCGTTGGGAGTTAGTAATGAGCAGTTCTTC. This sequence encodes CASSLAPLGVSNEQFF.